Below, 25 T cell receptor beta chains from the same sample are listed, as sequenced in a study of cytomegalovirus exposure and HLA in healthy donors. Only in-frame clones appear in the TCRdb table, and some are missing; sequencing was by immunoSEQ multiplex PCR. The sample has approximately 140,000 clones, around four fifths seen once; the top ten hold 1.4% to 1.5%. Sequencing was done on a sample of PBMCs. The receptors were gathered from a woman younger than 45 in good health and CMV-seronegative.

The chain employs TRBV7-9 and TRBJ2-1; D is possibly TRBD2 (5 bases). The CDR3 extends over 12 amino acids. Germline V gene data show CDR1 as SEHNR and CDR2 as FQNEAQ (reference sequence). V lost 1 base and J 11 bases, leaving 9 bases between the germline ends. The CDR3 loop reads CASSLGGSKQFF. The CDR3 coding sequence is TGTGCCAGCAGCTTAGGAGGGTCCAAGCAGTTCTTC.

The chain has TRBV7-2 and TRBJ1-1, with a weak D call TRBD1 (5 bases). The germline CDR1 and CDR2 sequences are SGHTA and FQGNSA. The CDR3 is made up of 15 amino acids. V was trimmed by 4 bases and J by 4 bases, leaving 16 bases between them. CDR3 protein: CASSYSTAGITEAFF. In nucleotides, the CDR3 is TGTGCCAGCAGCTATTCGACAGCTGGAATCACTGAAGCTTTCTTT.

V is TRBV28 and J is TRBJ2-1; no reliable D call. V was clipped by 6 bases and J by 3 bases, with 9 bases between them. Germline assignment: CDR1 MDHEN and CDR2 SYDVKM. This CDR3 has 13 amino acids. CDR3 sequence (DNA): TGTGCCAGCAGCCTGACAAACTACAATGAGCAGTTCTTC. Protein: CASSLTNYNEQFF.

V usage is TRBV11-2 and J usage is TRBJ1-3; the match to TRBD1 covers 7 bases. This CDR3 comprises 14 residues. The germline CDR1 and CDR2 sequences are SGHAT and FQNNGV. With 5 bases clipped from V and 4 bases from J, the junction kept 5 bases outside the gene matches. Written as DNA, the CDR3 is TGTGCCAGCAGCCTGACGACAGGGGGAAACACCATATATTTT. It is translated as CASSLTTGGNTIYF.

This clone was picked up a small number of times. The rearrangement links TRBV11-2 to TRBJ2-1, with 9 bases matching TRBD2. CDR1 SGHAT and CDR2 FQNNGV come from the germline V gene. J was trimmed by 9 bases and V by 5 bases; bases with no gene match: 11. The CDR3 has 15 residues. The CDR3 loop is CASSPVRGGYGEQFF. Written as DNA, the CDR3 is TGTGCCAGCAGCCCCGTGCGGGGGGGCTATGGTGAGCAGTTCTTC.

This rearrangement joins TRBV7-2 to TRBJ2-3, with 8 bases identical to TRBD2. J lost 4 bases, V lost 1 base, and 10 bases had no gene match. The germline V gene encodes CDR1 SGHTA and CDR2 FQGNSA. This CDR3 contains 17 residues. The CDR3 nucleotides read TGTGCCAGCAGCTTAGGGTCCCGGGGGGGCGGGGCAGATACGCAGTATTTT. Translated, it gives CASSLGSRGGGADTQYF.

The rearrangement joins TRBV27 to TRBJ1-1; 7 bases agree with TRBD1. In germline, CDR1 is MNHEY, CDR2 SMNVEV (reference sequence). The CDR3 has 14 residues. The V segment lost 5 bases and the J segment 1 base; nucleotides outside the gene matches: 4. CDR3 DNA sequence: TGTGCCAGCAGTGCATCAGGGGGGAACACTGAAGCTTTCTTT. Amino acids: CASSASGGNTEAFF.

The chain joins TRBV28 to TRBJ1-5, with a weak D call TRBD1 (5 bases). The germline CDR1 and CDR2 sequences are MDHEN and SYDVKM. V was shortened by 7 bases and J by 1 base, with 14 bases between the two germline ends. This CDR3 is built from 15 residues. Here the CDR3 reads CASIPGGVSNQPQHF. In DNA, the CDR3 is TGTGCCAGCATTCCCGGGGGGGTGAGCAATCAGCCCCAGCATTTT.

This clone was observed many times. The chain carries TRBV2 and TRBJ2-7; D is perhaps TRBD2 (5 bases). V dropped 5 bases and J dropped 3 bases, with 14 bases sitting between them. The CDR3 runs 14 residues. Germline CDR1 SNHLY, CDR2 FYNNEI. Here the CDR3 reads CASSTRTGNYEQYF. CDR3 in DNA: TGTGCCAGCAGTACTAGGACGGGGAACTACGAGCAGTACTTC.

The chain carries TRBV2 and TRBJ1-1; TRBD1 might be the D (6 bases). CDR3 size: 15 residues. V dropped 6 bases and J dropped 5 bases, with 19 bases sitting between them. Per germline, CDR1 SNHLY and CDR2 FYNNEI. The CDR3 spells CASRGGAAVGTEAFF. The CDR3 region has the DNA TGTGCCAGCAGGGGGGGGGCCGCGGTGGGGACTGAAGCTTTCTTT.

V is TRBV19 and J is TRBJ1-6; TRBD1 matches at 10 bases. Germline V lookup: CDR1 LNHDA, CDR2 SQIVND (reference sequence). Trimming at V came to 0 bases and at J to 7 bases, leaving 3 bases not matched to a gene. The CDR3 sequence is 16 residues long. CDR3 sequence (DNA): TGTGCCAGTAGTATAGATCTGGACAGGGGGAATTCACCCCTCCACTTT. Protein sequence: CASSIDLDRGNSPLHF.

In this sample, this clone turned up a few times. The V call is TRBV6-6, the J call TRBJ1-3; the D gene is possibly TRBD1 (5 bases). CDR3 length: 16 amino acids. Trimming pared 5 bases from V and 0 bases from J, leaving 14 bases between. Germline V gene lookup returns CDR1 MNHNY and CDR2 SVGAGI (reference sequence). The CDR3 coding sequence is TGTGCCAGCAGTAGGGGAATGAGGTACTCTGGAAACACCATATATTTT. Encoded protein: CASSRGMRYSGNTIYF.

J is TRBJ1-3 and V is TRBV2; 7 positions match TRBD1. The length of the CDR3 is 15 residues. The junction had 9 bases not matched to a gene; V was cut back by 7 bases and J by 3 bases. CDR1 and CDR2 (germline): SNHLY, FYNNEI. The CDR3 nucleotides read TGTGCCAGCATACCCGTCGGGACAGTTGGAAACACCATATATTTT. Translation gives CASIPVGTVGNTIYF.

The V and J genes are TRBV7-2 and TRBJ2-1; tentative D call: TRBD2 (5 bases). V lost 0 bases and J 8 bases, leaving 14 bases between the germline ends. The length of the CDR3 is 15 residues. Germline V gene lookup returns CDR1 SGHTA and CDR2 FQGNSA. The CDR3 protein is CASSLALSGWDEQFF. The CDR3 DNA is TGTGCCAGCAGCTTAGCCCTAAGCGGCTGGGATGAGCAGTTCTTC.

The chain is built from TRBV7-8 and TRBJ2-1, with D tentatively TRBD1 (5 bases). Germline V gene sequence: CDR1 SGHVS, CDR2 FQNEAQ. With 1 base removed from V and 2 bases from J, the gap between germline ends came to 9 bases. This CDR3 is built from 15 residues. The CDR3, as DNA: TGTGCCAGCAGCTTAGATAGGGGCACCTACAATGAGCAGTTCTTC. Amino acid sequence: CASSLDRGTYNEQFF.

This clone showed up just once. The chain is built from TRBV7-3 and TRBJ2-1; 8 nucleotides match TRBD2. V shed 5 bases and J 2 bases; nucleotides not matched to a gene: 11. The CDR3 contains 17 residues. Germline V gene lookup returns CDR1 SGHTA and CDR2 FQGTGA. The CDR3 region has the DNA TGTGCCAGCAGCCTACATCTGGGCGGGGGGACCTACAATGAGCAGTTCTTC. Protein sequence: CASSLHLGGGTYNEQFF.

This clone was recorded a few times. The genes are TRBV7-2 and TRBJ1-6; D may be TRBD1 (5 bases). Germline CDR1 reads SGHTA; CDR2 reads FQGNSA. V was pared by 5 bases and J by 9 bases, with 20 bases between. This CDR3 region has 16 residues. DNA for the CDR3: TGTGCCAGCAGCCTCTCATTCGTGGGGCTCTCTTCACCCCTCCACTTT. It specifies CASSLSFVGLSSPLHF.

The rearrangement links TRBV5-4 to TRBJ2-5; a possible D gene is TRBD1 (6 bases). This CDR3 is built from 14 residues. V gave up 4 bases and J gave up 3 bases, with 13 bases separating them. Germline CDR1 reads SGHNT; CDR2 reads YYREEE (reference sequence). The CDR3 loop reads CASSDGGGKETQYF. The CDR3 DNA is TGTGCCAGCAGCGATGGGGGCGGAAAAGAGACCCAGTACTTC.

The chain employs TRBV4-3 and TRBJ2-3, with D possibly being TRBD2 (5 bases). CDR3 size: 17 residues. Germline CDR1 and CDR2: LGHNA and YSLEER. The V gene lost 0 bases and the J gene lost 4 bases, with 17 bases spanning the gap. DNA of the CDR3: TGCGCCAGCAGCCAAGAGACTACAAGATGGGTGGCAGATACGCAGTATTTT. Translation gives CASSQETTRWVADTQYF.

The V call is TRBV9, the J call TRBJ2-7; 9 nucleotides agree with TRBD1. The CDR3 contains 18 residues. After removal of 3 bases from V and 5 bases from J, the junction contained 18 bases not matched to a gene. Germline CDR1 reads SGDLS; CDR2 reads YYNGEE. The CDR3 region has the DNA TGTGCCAGCAGCGAGGGGTATAGGATGGGACAGGGATTCGACGAGCAGTACTTC. This sequence encodes CASSEGYRMGQGFDEQYF.

The chain is built from TRBV6-1 and TRBJ2-5; 7 positions match TRBD2. The CDR3 has 16 amino acids. CDR1 is MNHNS, CDR2 SASEGT, per germline. Trimming cost V 2 bases and J 2 bases; bases outside gene matches: 8. Written as DNA, the CDR3 is TGTGCCAGCAGTGAACCTTGGGCTAGCGGTCAAGAGACCCAGTACTTC. Amino acids: CASSEPWASGQETQYF.

The rearrangement uses TRBV13 and TRBJ1-6; TRBD1 might be the D (6 bases). Trimming pared 2 bases from V and 7 bases from J, leaving 33 bases between. The length of the CDR3 is 22 residues. CDR1 is PRHDT and CDR2 is FYEKMQ in the germline V gene (reference sequence). CDR3 in DNA: TGTGCCAGCAGCTTATTTCCCAGGCGAGTCTGGACAGCCGTGGGGAACAATTCACCCCTCCACTTT. Translating gives CASSLFPRRVWTAVGNNSPLHF.

The J gene is TRBJ2-3, the V gene TRBV7-2, with 9 nucleotides matching TRBD2. The V gene end was trimmed by 6 bases and the J gene end by 6 bases; junction bases not matched to a gene: 10. The CDR3 contains 15 residues. Germline V gene lookup returns CDR1 SGHTA and CDR2 FQGNSA. CDR3 residues: CASSSRTSEMDTQYF. The CDR3 DNA is TGTGCCAGCAGTTCGCGGACTAGCGAGATGGATACGCAGTATTTT.

This chain joins TRBV9 and TRBJ2-2, with a possible D match to TRBD1 (5 bases). The CDR3 runs to 18 residues. Germline CDR1 reads SGDLS; CDR2 reads YYNGEE. V gave up 0 bases and J gave up 2 bases, with 17 bases separating them. CDR3 amino acids: CASSVEDLGQGNTGELFF. The CDR3 nucleotides are TGTGCCAGCAGCGTAGAAGATTTGGGGCAGGGAAACACCGGGGAGCTGTTTTTT. The full variable domain, completed using reference TRBV9 and TRBJ2-2, is DSGVTQTPKHLITATGQRVTLRCSPRSGDLSVYWYQQSLDQGLQFLIQYYNGEERAKGNILERFSAQQFPDLHSELNLSSLELGDSALYFCASSVEDLGQGNTGELFFGEGSRLTVL.

The chain has TRBV5-1 and TRBJ2-2; D perhaps matches TRBD1 (6 bases). Trimming stripped 5 bases from V and 4 bases from J, with 24 bases between. The CDR3 extends over 18 amino acids. Per the germline V gene, CDR1 is SGHRS and CDR2 is YFSETQ. This CDR3 is CASSSTPGQPRGTGELFF. The CDR3 DNA reads TGCGCCAGCAGTTCTACACCTGGACAGCCTAGAGGCACCGGGGAGCTGTTTTTT.